The clone carrying this T cell receptor (beta chain) was seen a few times. The CDR3 length is 14 residues. V was shortened by 7 bases and J by 5 bases, with 17 bases between the two germline ends. Germline CDR1 and CDR2: SGHTA and FQGNSA. This sample stems from a study of T cells after yellow fever vaccination. Template switching with 5'RACE generated the TCR cDNA and added a universal primer site and UMIs. One entry per CDR3 protein, called by TCRdb with MiXCR from the 5' RACE reads. The repertoire holds approximately 550,000 distinct CDR3 sequences, with roughly a fifth as singletons. The sequence was obtained from a man between 25 and 39 years old who received the YFV17D yellow fever vaccine. The specimen comprised PBMCs, sampled 15 days after the yellow fever booster vaccination. This chain connects TRBV7-2 to TRBJ2-5; D gene uncertain. CDR3: CASTQVGGVETQYF. The CDR3, as DNA: TGTGCCAGCACCCAGGTTGGTGGAGTGGAGACCCAGTACTTC.